A single sample is the source of the 32 T cell receptor beta chains below, sequenced in a study of blood T cell repertoires in COVID-19. Using immunoSEQ multiplex PCR, the repertoire was profiled, and TCRdb retains in-frame clones only, with some absent. The data contain approximately 110,000 clones, 70% to 90% of them singletons. The sequencing input was peripheral blood. The source of these receptors is a human donor in a cohort sampled during active COVID-19.

The CDR3 loop reads CASSLDSYSNQPQHF. The CDR3, as DNA: TGTGCCAGCAGCTTGGACAGCTATAGCAATCAGCCCCAGCATTTT. The rearrangement links TRBV2 to TRBJ1-5, with TRBD1 as a possible D gene (6 bases). CDR3 length: 15 residues. In germline, CDR1 is SNHLY, CDR2 FYNNEI. Trimming cost V 6 bases and J 0 bases, with 12 bases left between them.

The sample holds a few counts of this clone. The V gene is TRBV7-9, the J gene TRBJ2-7, with D possibly TRBD2 on 5 matching bases. Germline V lookup: CDR1 SEHNR, CDR2 FQNEAQ (reference sequence). V lost 1 base and J 3 bases, leaving 13 bases between the germline ends. The CDR3 extends over 15 amino acids. The CDR3 DNA is TGTGCCAGCAGCTTAGGAGGGTATGGGTACTACGAGCAGTACTTC. It translates to CASSLGGYGYYEQYF.

The genes are TRBV5-1 and TRBJ2-7; tentative D call: TRBD1 (5 bases). The germline V and J ends were trimmed by 3 bases and 3 bases, with 10 bases remaining between them. From germline, CDR1 is SGHRS and CDR2 YFSETQ. This CDR3 spans 13 amino acids. CDR3 bases: TGCGCCAGCAGCTCAGGACACAGCTACGAGCAGTACTTC. The encoded protein is CASSSGHSYEQYF.

The rearrangement links TRBV7-2 to TRBJ2-7; D call uncertain. Trimming shortened V by 4 bases and J by 4 bases, and 11 bases separated the two germline ends. The germline CDR1 and CDR2 sequences are SGHTA and FQGNSA. This CDR3 has 13 residues. The CDR3 loop is CASSSRAGYEQYF. In DNA form, the CDR3 reads TGTGCCAGCAGCTCCCGCGCCGGGTACGAGCAGTACTTC.

The chain has TRBV6-5 and TRBJ1-1; D might be TRBD1 (6 bases). Germline V gene data show CDR1 as MNHEY and CDR2 as SVGAGI. The CDR3 has 14 amino acids. Between the trimmed V and J ends, which lost 0 bases and 6 bases, there was a span of 11 bases. CDR3 amino acids: CASSYSGGAAEAFF. The DNA of the CDR3 is TGTGCCAGCAGTTACTCGGGGGGGGCGGCTGAAGCTTTCTTT.

The rearrangement links TRBV6-5 to TRBJ2-7; 9 bases match TRBD2. V gave up 0 bases and J gave up 4 bases; unmatched junction bases: 7. CDR1 MNHEY and CDR2 SVGAGI come from the germline V gene. The CDR3 runs to 16 residues. CDR3 residues: CASSYSWRGGQYEQYF. The DNA of the CDR3 is TGTGCCAGCAGTTACTCGTGGCGGGGGGGCCAATACGAGCAGTACTTC.

The chain links TRBV9 to TRBJ2-5, with unresolved D. V lost 4 bases and J lost 5, with 12 bases in between. This CDR3 is built from 13 residues. CDR1 is SGDLS and CDR2 is YYNGEE in the germline V gene. The CDR3 is CASSPRRSETQYF. The CDR3 DNA sequence: TGTGCCAGCAGCCCTCGCAGGTCGGAGACCCAGTACTTC.

V usage is TRBV7-2 and J usage is TRBJ1-3; a possible D gene is TRBD1 (5 bases). The CDR3 is made up of 15 amino acids. V lost 1 base to trimming and J lost 0 bases, with 7 bases between them. Germline V gene data show CDR1 as SGHTA and CDR2 as FQGNSA. Here the CDR3 reads CASSLGDSSGNTIYF. The CDR3 nucleotides are TGTGCCAGCAGCTTAGGTGACAGCTCTGGAAACACCATATATTTT.

J is TRBJ1-4 and V is TRBV5-1; TRBD1 might be the D (5 bases). Per the germline V gene, CDR1 is SGHRS and CDR2 is YFSETQ. Trimming removed 4 bases at V and 2 bases at J, with 12 bases between. This CDR3 has 15 amino acids. The CDR3 spells CASSPRGFTNEKLFF. CDR3 coding DNA: TGCGCCAGCAGCCCTCGGGGGTTTACTAATGAAAAACTGTTTTTT. The variable domain in full, with the rest retrieved from reference TRBV5-1 and TRBJ1-4, is KAGVTQTPRYLIKTRGQQVTLSCSPISGHRSVSWYQQTPGQGLQFLFEYFSETQRNKGNFPGRFSGRQFSNSRSEMNVSTLELGDSALYLCASSPRGFTNEKLFFGSGTQLSVL.

The chain combines TRBV5-6 with TRBJ2-7, with 8 bases that match TRBD2. The germline V gene has CDR1 SGHDT and CDR2 YYEEEE. The CDR3 is 17 amino acids. V gave up 4 bases and J gave up 4 bases; unmatched junction bases: 16. In DNA form, the CDR3 reads TGTGCCAGCAGCCTACAAATAGCGGGGCAACATAAGTACGAGCAGTACTTC. Protein: CASSLQIAGQHKYEQYF.

The chain uses TRBV10-3 and TRBJ2-1, with D maybe TRBD2 (7 bases). With 8 bases removed from V and 1 base from J, the gap between germline ends came to 12 bases. The CDR3 spans 14 residues. Germline CDR1 is ENHRY and CDR2 is SYGVKD. The CDR3 DNA sequence: TGTGCCATCTCAGAGGGGGGGTCCTACAATGAGCAGTTCTTC. Translated, it gives CAISEGGSYNEQFF.

The CDR3 DNA follows: TGTGCCAGCAGCGCCGGGGTTAGCAATCAGCCCCAGCATTTT. This translates into CASSAGVSNQPQHF. The chain links TRBV9 to TRBJ1-5; no definite D call. CDR3 length: 14 amino acids. CDR1 and CDR2 (germline): SGDLS, YYNGEE. V lost 3 bases and J lost 0, with 7 bases in between. The full variable domain, rest sourced from reference TRBV9 and TRBJ1-5, is DSGVTQTPKHLITATGQRVTLRCSPRSGDLSVYWYQQSLDQGLQFLIQYYNGEERAKGNILERFSAQQFPDLHSELNLSSLELGDSALYFCASSAGVSNQPQHFGDGTRLSIL.

This chain links TRBV2 with TRBJ1-1, with 7 bases lining up with TRBD1. V was pared by 9 bases and J by 4 bases, with 8 bases of the junction left unmatched. The germline CDR1 and CDR2 sequences are SNHLY and FYNNEI. The CDR3 has 13 residues. The CDR3 protein is CARSDRESTEAFF. In DNA, the CDR3 is TGTGCCAGATCAGACAGGGAAAGCACTGAAGCTTTCTTT.

V and J are TRBV6-2 or TRBV6-3 and TRBJ2-2; 9 nucleotides match TRBD2. The V and J ends lost 6 bases and 2 bases, in that order; junction bases with no gene match: 7. The CDR3 runs to 16 residues. Germline assignment: CDR1 MNHEY and CDR2 SVGEGT. In DNA form, the CDR3 reads TGTGCCAGCAGCCGTAGACTAGCGGAAAACACCGGGGAGCTGTTTTTT. It encodes CASSRRLAENTGELFF.

This clone turned up a few times. CDR3 region: CASYQGRVYGYTF. For the CDR3, the DNA is TGTGCCAGCTATCAGGGGCGGGTCTATGGCTACACCTTC. The chain uses TRBV6-5 and TRBJ1-2; D is possibly TRBD1 (6 bases). Germline V gene sequence: CDR1 MNHEY, CDR2 SVGAGI. The germline V and J ends were trimmed by 8 bases and 4 bases, with 14 bases remaining between them. This CDR3 is 13 amino acids long.

The chain links TRBV3-1 (or the pseudogene TRBV3-2) to TRBJ1-3, with D possibly being TRBD1 (5 bases). The V end was cut by 4 bases, the J end by 1 base, with 11 bases between. CDR1 is LGHDT and CDR2 is YNNKEL in the germline V gene (reference sequence). This CDR3 is 15 amino acids long. The CDR3 loop is CASSLGGVSGNTIYF. In nucleotides, the CDR3 is TGTGCCAGCAGCCTAGGAGGGGTTTCTGGAAACACCATATATTTT.

V usage is TRBV7-6 and J usage is TRBJ2-7; 7 bases agree with TRBD1. CDR3 size: 22 residues. Germline CDR1 reads SGHVS; CDR2 reads FNYEAQ. V shed 4 bases, J shed 3 bases, and the junction held 30 bases outside the gene matches. The CDR3 sequence is CASSSNRLTGTEIPLRGYEQYF. The CDR3 nucleotides are TGTGCCAGCAGCTCTAATAGACTTACCGGGACAGAGATCCCCCTACGAGGCTACGAGCAGTACTTC.

The rearrangement uses TRBV18 and TRBJ1-1, with a weak D call TRBD1 (5 bases). CDR1 KGHSH and CDR2 LQKENI come from the germline V gene. This CDR3 spans 14 amino acids. Deletions cut 5 bases from V and 6 bases from J, with 16 bases between. The CDR3 loop is CASSSQTGGAEAFF. DNA for the CDR3: TGTGCCAGCTCATCTCAAACGGGGGGGGCTGAAGCTTTCTTT.

The chain joins TRBV6-6 to TRBJ1-1; no definite D call. The CDR3 runs 16 residues. V lost 10 bases to trimming and J lost 5 bases, with 26 bases between them. Germline values: CDR1 MNHNY, CDR2 SVGAGI (reference sequence). The CDR3 DNA reads as TGTGCCACCCACCCCCCGGGGTCGGGGAGTCAGACTGAAGCTTTCTTT. Its translation is CATHPPGSGSQTEAFF.

The chain links TRBV6-5 to TRBJ1-2, with D hard to call. Germline loops: CDR1 MNHEY, CDR2 SVGAGI. This CDR3 comprises 12 residues. Trimming shortened V by 4 bases and J by 4 bases, and 7 bases separated the two germline ends. This CDR3 reads CASSSGTYGYTF. In DNA form, the CDR3 reads TGTGCCAGCAGTTCAGGAACCTATGGCTACACCTTC.

The chain carries TRBV18 and TRBJ2-7; possibly TRBD2 for D (6 bases). The CDR3 extends over 12 amino acids. V gave up 6 bases and J gave up 0 bases, with 6 bases separating them. Per germline, CDR1 KGHSH and CDR2 LQKENI. DNA for the CDR3: TGTGCCAGCTCGGGAGGCTCCTACGAGCAGTACTTC. Its protein product is CASSGGSYEQYF.

The chain couples TRBV7-2 to TRBJ2-7; 7 bases map to TRBD1. V was pared by 4 bases and J by 0 bases, with 3 bases of the junction left unmatched. The CDR3 runs to 14 residues. Germline V lookup: CDR1 SGHTA, CDR2 FQGNSA. The CDR3 protein is CASSSDRLSYEQYF. The CDR3 DNA is TGTGCCAGCAGCTCGGACAGGCTCTCCTACGAGCAGTACTTC.

The chain links TRBV10-3 to TRBJ2-3; 10 bases line up with TRBD2. The V gene end was trimmed by 10 bases and the J gene end by 7 bases; junction bases not matched to a gene: 11. Germline CDR1 ENHRY, CDR2 SYGVKD. The CDR3 extends over 14 amino acids. This CDR3 is CATQLAGERNTQYF. The CDR3 DNA follows: TGTGCCACTCAGCTAGCGGGGGAGCGAAATACGCAGTATTTT.

The sample holds one count of this clone. The chain combines TRBV10-1 with TRBJ2-7; D may be TRBD1 (6 bases). V lost 6 bases to trimming and J lost 2 bases, with 23 bases between them. CDR3 length: 17 amino acids. CDR1 and CDR2 from the germline V gene are WNHNN and SYGVQD (reference sequence). The CDR3 DNA is TGCGCCAGCAGCCCCGCGGCGCTGTCCGGGACACCCTACGAGCAGTACTTC. It yields the protein CASSPAALSGTPYEQYF.

The V call is TRBV7-2, the J call TRBJ2-4, with a tentative D call TRBD1 (5 bases). The V gene lost 2 bases and the J gene lost 5 bases, with 13 bases spanning the gap. CDR1 SGHTA and CDR2 FQGNSA come from the germline V gene. CDR3 size: 15 residues. CDR3 protein: CASSLSRTTENIQYF. The DNA of the CDR3 is TGTGCCAGCAGCTTATCCCGGACAACGGAAAACATTCAGTACTTC.

This chain uses TRBV28 with TRBJ2-7; possible D gene TRBD1, 5 bases. CDR1 MDHEN and CDR2 SYDVKM come from the germline V gene. V lost 6 bases and J 4 bases, leaving 16 bases between the germline ends. CDR3 length: 14 amino acids. The CDR3 protein is CASRTDRTNYEQYF. Written as DNA, the CDR3 is TGTGCCAGCAGGACAGATAGGACAAATTACGAGCAGTACTTC.

The V and J genes are TRBV5-6 and TRBJ2-7; 7 positions match TRBD2. The CDR3 loop spans 14 amino acids. J lost 2 bases, V lost 4 bases, and 6 bases had no gene match. Per germline, CDR1 SGHDT and CDR2 YYEEEE. CDR3 nucleotides: TGTGCCAGCAGCGGCGGCGGGGGTACCTACGAGCAGTACTTC. Its translation: CASSGGGGTYEQYF.

The CDR3 region has the DNA TGTGCCAGCAGAGAAAGCGGGGTGGAAACAGATACGCAGTATTTT. It is translated as CASRESGVETDTQYF. The rearrangement uses TRBV9 and TRBJ2-3, with 7 bases that match TRBD2. Trimming cost V 5 bases and J 3 bases; bases outside gene matches: 9. Germline CDR1 SGDLS, CDR2 YYNGEE. The CDR3 contains 15 residues.

The V and J genes are TRBV10-3 and TRBJ1-2; D ambiguous. The length of the CDR3 is 12 residues. The V end was cut by 7 bases, the J end by 8 bases, with 14 bases between. Germline-derived CDR1 and CDR2 are ENHRY and SYGVKD. This CDR3 reads CAITPGGGGYTF. The CDR3 coding sequence is TGTGCCATCACCCCGGGAGGTGGAGGCTACACCTTC.

The CDR3 loop is CASSLARENTEAFF. The CDR3, as DNA: TGTGCCAGCAGCTTAGCGAGGGAGAACACTGAAGCTTTCTTT. The V call is TRBV7-2, the J call TRBJ1-1; D unresolved. Germline CDR1 and CDR2: SGHTA and FQGNSA. Trimming removed 0 bases at V and 1 base at J, with 6 bases between. The CDR3 spans 14 residues.

The chain is built from TRBV2 and TRBJ1-2, with TRBD1 identical over 10 bases. V dropped 4 bases and J dropped 3; count of bases not matched to a gene: 2. The CDR3 length is 14 residues. Germline CDR1 reads SNHLY; CDR2 reads FYNNEI. The CDR3 region is CASSGQGADYGYTF. The CDR3 coding sequence is TGTGCCAGCAGTGGACAGGGGGCGGACTATGGCTACACCTTC.

The chain recombines TRBV30 with TRBJ2-7, with D maybe TRBD2 (5 bases). Trimming removed 0 bases at V and 0 bases at J, with 9 bases between. This CDR3 has 14 amino acids. The germline V gene encodes CDR1 GTSNPN and CDR2 SVGIG (reference sequence). The CDR3 sequence is CAWSVGRVSYEQYF. The CDR3 DNA sequence: TGTGCCTGGAGTGTCGGGCGGGTCTCCTACGAGCAGTACTTC.